These 8 T cell receptor beta chains were all obtained from the same sample, sequenced in a study of Tregs in tolerant kidney transplant recipients. Recipients received nonmyeloablative bone marrow transplants from related graft donors, with transient mixed chimerism. TCRdb's table, derived via immunoSEQ multiplex PCR, lists solely in-frame clones and lacks some. The sample has about 52,000 clones, roughly nine tenths seen once; the top ten hold about 16%. Source: CD8+ T cells from blood (PBMCs), taken 24 months after the transplant. These receptors were obtained from a human patient who received a combined kidney and bone marrow transplant. The T cells may come from the graft donor.

The chain has TRBV5-4 and TRBJ1-5, with D unresolved. Looked up from germline, CDR1 is SGHNT and CDR2 is YYREEE (reference sequence). V lost 2 bases and J lost 6, with 9 bases in between. This CDR3 is 13 amino acids long. As DNA, the CDR3 is TGTGCCAGCAGCTTAGAGGGCCTTCAGCCCCAGCATTTT. Protein product: CASSLEGLQPQHF. Together with reference TRBV5-4 and TRBJ1-5, the CDR3 gives the full variable domain: ETGVTQSPTHLIKTRGQQVTLRCSSQSGHNTVSWYQQALGQGPQFIFQYYREEENGRGNFPPRFSGLQFPNYSSELNVNALELDDSALYLCASSLEGLQPQHFGDGTRLSIL.

The chain joins TRBV4-3 to TRBJ1-2, with D possibly matching TRBD1 (5 bases). This CDR3 is 17 amino acids long. CDR1 LGHNA and CDR2 YSLEER come from the germline V gene. The germline V and J ends were trimmed by 1 base and 1 base, with 16 bases remaining between them. CDR3 sequence (DNA): TGCGCCAGCAGCCAAGCTTCAGGGAGGTACAGTAACTATGGCTACACCTTC. Its translation is CASSQASGRYSNYGYTF.

This chain connects TRBV15 to TRBJ2-2; 13 bases fit TRBD2. This CDR3 is built from 16 residues. CDR1 is LNHNV, CDR2 YYDKDF, per germline (reference sequence). J gave up 8 bases and V 0 bases, and 3 bases lay outside the gene matches. CDR3 DNA sequence: TGTGCCACCAGCAGAGATCCGGGACTAGCGGGGGGGGAGCTGTTTTTT. This encodes CATSRDPGLAGGELFF.

CDR3 bases: TGCAGCGTTGACCCCGGGACAGGGGATAATGAGCAGTTCTTC. Translating it yields CSVDPGTGDNEQFF. The chain joins TRBV29-1 to TRBJ2-1; 10 bases align to TRBD1. The CDR3 covers 14 residues. Losses at the gene ends were 3 bases for V and 7 bases for J; bases not matched to a gene: 6. CDR1 and CDR2 from the germline V gene are SQVTM and ANQGSEA.

The V and J genes are TRBV9 and TRBJ1-1; D gene uncertain. Between the trimmed V and J ends, which lost 0 bases and 4 bases, there was a span of 13 bases. This CDR3 contains 15 residues. Germline V gene sequence: CDR1 SGDLS, CDR2 YYNGEE. The CDR3 loop is CASSVVSGVGTEAFF. CDR3 sequence (DNA): TGTGCCAGCAGCGTAGTATCAGGTGTTGGCACTGAAGCTTTCTTT.

This clone was observed once. The identical CDR3 is also encoded by other nucleotide sequences in the sample. The chain recombines TRBV6-5 with TRBJ2-2; possible D gene TRBD1, 6 bases. The germline CDR1 and CDR2 sequences are MNHEY and SVGAGI. V was clipped by 0 bases and J by 4 bases, with 6 bases between them. This CDR3 spans 14 amino acids. The CDR3 coding sequence is TGTGCCAGCAGTTACTCGACAGGCACCGGGGAGCTGTTTTTT. It specifies CASSYSTGTGELFF.

This chain connects TRBV10-3 to TRBJ1-2; 7 bases line up with TRBD1. V shed 6 bases and J 4 bases; nucleotides not matched to a gene: 8. Germline V gene sequence: CDR1 ENHRY, CDR2 SYGVKD. CDR3 length: 14 residues. The CDR3 loop is CAIRAGTDLYGYTF. CDR3 nucleotides: TGTGCCATCAGGGCCGGGACAGATCTCTATGGCTACACCTTC.

V gene TRBV2 combines with J gene TRBJ1-5; tentatively, D is TRBD1 (5 bases). Trimming took off 3 bases at V and 4 bases at J, with 19 bases between the two ends. CDR1 is SNHLY and CDR2 is FYNNEI in the germline V gene. This CDR3 has 17 residues. The CDR3 loop reads CASSDYSTDARNQPQHF. CDR3 DNA: TGTGCCAGCAGTGATTATTCGACAGACGCACGTAATCAGCCCCAGCATTTT.